This TCR beta chain was recorded in a study of T cells in localized non-small cell lung cancer. Study findings and constraints: Density of T cells in blood, when higher, went with longer overall survival.

The protocol was immunoSEQ multiplex PCR, while the TCRdb copy is restricted to in-frame clones and leaves out a portion. The sample lists tens of thousands of clones; 85% to 90% were seen once. After removal of 6 bases from V and 5 bases from J, the junction contained 2 bases not matched to a gene. This CDR3 comprises 13 residues. The germline CDR1 and CDR2 sequences are MDHEN and SYDVKM. This clone appeared once. The antigen remains undetermined. The receptor was isolated from a woman between 35 and 75 years old with stage I lung adenocarcinoma. V gene TRBV28 combines with J gene TRBJ2-2, with 8 bases aligning to TRBD1. This specimen was peripheral blood, taken before any cancer treatment. CDR3 sequence: CASRRQGTGELFF. The CDR3 coding sequence is TGTGCCAGCAGAAGACAGGGGACCGGGGAGCTGTTTTTT.